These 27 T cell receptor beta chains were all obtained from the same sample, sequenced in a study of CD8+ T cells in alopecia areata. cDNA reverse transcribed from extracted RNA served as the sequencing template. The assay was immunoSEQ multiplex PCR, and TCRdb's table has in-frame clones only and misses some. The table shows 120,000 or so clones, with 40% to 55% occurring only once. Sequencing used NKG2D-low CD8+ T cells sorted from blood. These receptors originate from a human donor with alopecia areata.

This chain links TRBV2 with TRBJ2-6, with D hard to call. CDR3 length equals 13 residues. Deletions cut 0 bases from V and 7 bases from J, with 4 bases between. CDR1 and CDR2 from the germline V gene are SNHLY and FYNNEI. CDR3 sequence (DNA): TGTGCCAGCAGTGAAGCGATCGCCAACGTCCTGACTTTC. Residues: CASSEAIANVLTF.

This CDR3 is CASSHRDRGYEQYF. CDR3 nucleotides: TGTGCCAGCAGCCACAGGGACAGGGGCTACGAGCAGTACTTC. The chain employs TRBV7-9 and TRBJ2-7; 10 positions match TRBD1. Germline CDR1 reads SEHNR; CDR2 reads FQNEAQ (reference sequence). This CDR3 has 14 residues. V lost 5 bases to trimming and J lost 3 bases; unmatched junction nucleotides: 4.

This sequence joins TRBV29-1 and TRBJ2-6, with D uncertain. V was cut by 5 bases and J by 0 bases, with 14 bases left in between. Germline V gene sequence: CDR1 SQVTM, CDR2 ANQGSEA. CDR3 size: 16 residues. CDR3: CSVWAGDGSGANVLTF. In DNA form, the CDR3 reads TGCAGCGTTTGGGCAGGTGATGGCTCTGGGGCCAACGTCCTGACTTTC.

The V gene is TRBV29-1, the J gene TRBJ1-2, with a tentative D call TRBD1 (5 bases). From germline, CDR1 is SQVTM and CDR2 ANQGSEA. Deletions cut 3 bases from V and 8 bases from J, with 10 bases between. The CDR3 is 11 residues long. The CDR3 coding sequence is TGCAGCGTTGAGGGGAGGGACGGCTACACCTTC. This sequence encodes CSVEGRDGYTF.

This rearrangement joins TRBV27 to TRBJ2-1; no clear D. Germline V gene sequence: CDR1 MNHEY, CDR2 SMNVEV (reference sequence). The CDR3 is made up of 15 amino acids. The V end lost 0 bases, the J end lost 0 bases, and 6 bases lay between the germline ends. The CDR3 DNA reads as TGTGCCAGCAGTTTATCAGGCGGCTCCTACAATGAGCAGTTCTTC. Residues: CASSLSGGSYNEQFF.

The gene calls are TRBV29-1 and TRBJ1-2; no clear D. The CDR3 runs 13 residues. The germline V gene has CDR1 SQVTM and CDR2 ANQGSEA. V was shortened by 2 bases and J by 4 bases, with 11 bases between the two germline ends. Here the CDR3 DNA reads TGCAGCGTTGAACCGACGGAGGCCTATGGCTACACCTTC. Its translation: CSVEPTEAYGYTF.

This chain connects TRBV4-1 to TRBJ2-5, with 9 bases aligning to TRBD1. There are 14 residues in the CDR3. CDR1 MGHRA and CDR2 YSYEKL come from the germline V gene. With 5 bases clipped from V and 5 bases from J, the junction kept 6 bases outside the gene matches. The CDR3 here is CASSARTGEETQYF. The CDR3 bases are TGCGCCAGCAGCGCTCGGACAGGGGAGGAGACCCAGTACTTC.

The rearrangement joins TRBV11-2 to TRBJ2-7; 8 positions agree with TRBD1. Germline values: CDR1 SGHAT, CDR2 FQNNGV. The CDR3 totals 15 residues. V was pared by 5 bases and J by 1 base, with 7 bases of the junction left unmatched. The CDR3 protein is CASSPGQGRSYEQYF. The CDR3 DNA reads TGTGCCAGCAGCCCTGGACAGGGTCGGTCCTACGAGCAGTACTTC.

This CDR3 reads CASSRPETTDTQYF. CDR3 DNA: TGTGCCAGCAGCCGCCCGGAAACCACAGATACGCAGTATTTT. This chain connects TRBV7-9 to TRBJ2-3, with D uncertain. The ends were cut back, 5 bases at V and 2 bases at J, with 11 bases in the middle. This CDR3 comprises 14 residues. Germline-derived CDR1 and CDR2 are SEHNR and FQNEAQ (reference sequence).

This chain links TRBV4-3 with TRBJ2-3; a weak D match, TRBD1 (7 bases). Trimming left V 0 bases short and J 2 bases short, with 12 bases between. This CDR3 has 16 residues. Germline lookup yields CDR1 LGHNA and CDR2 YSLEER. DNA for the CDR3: TGCGCCAGCAGCCAAGAACCAGGGGGGATCACAGATACGCAGTATTTT. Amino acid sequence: CASSQEPGGITDTQYF.

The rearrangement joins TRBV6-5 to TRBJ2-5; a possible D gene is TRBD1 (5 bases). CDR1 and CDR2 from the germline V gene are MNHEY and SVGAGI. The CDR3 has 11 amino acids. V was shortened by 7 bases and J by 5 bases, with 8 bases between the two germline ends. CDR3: CASKSGETQYF. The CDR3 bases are TGTGCCAGCAAGTCAGGGGAGACCCAGTACTTC.

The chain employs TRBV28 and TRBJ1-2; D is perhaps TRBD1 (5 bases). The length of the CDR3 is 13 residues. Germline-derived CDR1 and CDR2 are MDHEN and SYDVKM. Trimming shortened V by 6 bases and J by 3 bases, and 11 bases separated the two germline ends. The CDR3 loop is CASRGDRYYGYTF. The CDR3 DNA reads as TGTGCCAGCAGGGGAGACAGATACTATGGCTACACCTTC.

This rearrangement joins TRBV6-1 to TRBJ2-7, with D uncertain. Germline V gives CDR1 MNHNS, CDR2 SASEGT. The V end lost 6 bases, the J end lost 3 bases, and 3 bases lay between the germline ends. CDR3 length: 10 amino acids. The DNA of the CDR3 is TGTGCCAGCAGGTTCTACGAGCAGTACTTC. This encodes CASRFYEQYF.

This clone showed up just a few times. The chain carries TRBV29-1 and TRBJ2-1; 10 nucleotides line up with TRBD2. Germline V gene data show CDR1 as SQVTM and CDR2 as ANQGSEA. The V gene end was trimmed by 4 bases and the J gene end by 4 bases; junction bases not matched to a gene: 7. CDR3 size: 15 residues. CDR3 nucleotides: TGCAGCGTTGGCGGACTAGCGGAGTCTTACAATGAGCAGTTCTTC. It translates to CSVGGLAESYNEQFF.

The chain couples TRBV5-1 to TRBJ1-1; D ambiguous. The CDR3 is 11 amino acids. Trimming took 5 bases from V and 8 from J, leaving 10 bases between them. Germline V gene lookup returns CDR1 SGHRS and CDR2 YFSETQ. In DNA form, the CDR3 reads TGCGCCAGCAGTGATCAGATGGAAGCTTTCTTT. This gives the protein CASSDQMEAFF.

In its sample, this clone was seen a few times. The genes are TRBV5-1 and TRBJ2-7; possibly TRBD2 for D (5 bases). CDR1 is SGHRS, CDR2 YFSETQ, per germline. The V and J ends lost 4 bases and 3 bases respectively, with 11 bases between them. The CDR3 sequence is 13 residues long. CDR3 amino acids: CASSLADYYEQYF. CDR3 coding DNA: TGCGCCAGCAGCCTAGCAGACTACTACGAGCAGTACTTC.

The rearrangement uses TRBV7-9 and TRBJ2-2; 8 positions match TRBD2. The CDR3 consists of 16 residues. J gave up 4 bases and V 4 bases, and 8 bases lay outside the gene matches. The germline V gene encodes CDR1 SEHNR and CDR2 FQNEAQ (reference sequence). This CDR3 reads CASSSSGGDSTGELFF. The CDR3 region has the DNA TGTGCCAGCAGCTCGAGCGGGGGAGACAGCACCGGGGAGCTGTTTTTT.

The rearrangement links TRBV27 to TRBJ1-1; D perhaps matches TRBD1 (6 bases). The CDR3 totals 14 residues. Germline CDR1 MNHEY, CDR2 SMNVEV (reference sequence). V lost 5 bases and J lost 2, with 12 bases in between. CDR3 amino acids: CASSPPGANTEAFF. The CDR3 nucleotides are TGTGCCAGCAGTCCCCCGGGGGCAAACACTGAAGCTTTCTTT.

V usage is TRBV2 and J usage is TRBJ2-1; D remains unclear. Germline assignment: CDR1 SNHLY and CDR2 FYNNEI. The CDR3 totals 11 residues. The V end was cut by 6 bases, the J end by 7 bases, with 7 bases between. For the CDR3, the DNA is TGTGCCAGCAGCGTAGTTAATGAGCAGTTCTTC. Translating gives CASSVVNEQFF.

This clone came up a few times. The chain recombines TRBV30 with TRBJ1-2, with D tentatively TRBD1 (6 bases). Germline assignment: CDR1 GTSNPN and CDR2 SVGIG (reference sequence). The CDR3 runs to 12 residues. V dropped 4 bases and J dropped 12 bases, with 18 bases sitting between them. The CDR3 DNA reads TGTGCCTGGAACGAACAGGGTCGGATGGACACCTTC. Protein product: CAWNEQGRMDTF. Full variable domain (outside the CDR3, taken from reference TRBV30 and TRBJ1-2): SQTIHQWPATLVQPVGSPLSLECTVEGTSNPNLYWYRQAAGRGLQLLFYSVGIGQISSEVPQNLSASRPQDRQFILSSKKLLLSDSGFYLCAWNEQGRMDTFGSGTRLTVV.

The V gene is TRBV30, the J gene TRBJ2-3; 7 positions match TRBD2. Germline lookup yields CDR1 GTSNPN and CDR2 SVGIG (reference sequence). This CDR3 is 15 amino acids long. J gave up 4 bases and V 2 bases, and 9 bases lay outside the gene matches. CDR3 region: CAWSQGGGGADTQYF. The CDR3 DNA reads TGTGCCTGGAGTCAAGGAGGCGGGGGTGCAGATACGCAGTATTTT. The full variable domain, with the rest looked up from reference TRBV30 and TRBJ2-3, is SQTIHQWPATLVQPVGSPLSLECTVEGTSNPNLYWYRQAAGRGLQLLFYSVGIGQISSEVPQNLSASRPQDRQFILSSKKLLLSDSGFYLCAWSQGGGGADTQYFGPGTRLTVL.

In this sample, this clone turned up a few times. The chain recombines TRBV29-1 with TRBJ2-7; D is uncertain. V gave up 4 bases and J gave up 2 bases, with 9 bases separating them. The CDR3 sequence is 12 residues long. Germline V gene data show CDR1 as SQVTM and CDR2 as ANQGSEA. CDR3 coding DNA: TGCAGCGTTGGTACAGATACCTACGAGCAGTACTTC. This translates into CSVGTDTYEQYF.

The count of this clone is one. CDR3 sequence: CAWGPPYEQYF. CDR3 coding DNA: TGTGCCTGGGGACCTCCCTACGAGCAGTACTTC. The chain employs TRBV30 and TRBJ2-7; D remains ambiguous. CDR1 is GTSNPN, CDR2 SVGIG, per germline (reference sequence). V lost 5 bases to trimming and J lost 2 bases, with 7 bases between them. There are 11 residues in the CDR3.

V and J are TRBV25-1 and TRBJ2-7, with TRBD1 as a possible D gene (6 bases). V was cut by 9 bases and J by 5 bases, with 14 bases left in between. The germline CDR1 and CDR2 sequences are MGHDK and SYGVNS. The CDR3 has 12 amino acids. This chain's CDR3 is CASSSSGDEQYF. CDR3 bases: TGTGCCAGTTCATCATCAGGGGACGAGCAGTACTTC.

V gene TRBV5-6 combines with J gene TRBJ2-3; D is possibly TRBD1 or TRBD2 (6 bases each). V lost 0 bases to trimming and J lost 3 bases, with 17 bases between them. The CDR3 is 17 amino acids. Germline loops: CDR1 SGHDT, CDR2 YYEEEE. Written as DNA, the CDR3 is TGTGCCAGCAGCTTGGAAGGGCAGGGGAGGATGACAGATACGCAGTATTTT. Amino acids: CASSLEGQGRMTDTQYF.

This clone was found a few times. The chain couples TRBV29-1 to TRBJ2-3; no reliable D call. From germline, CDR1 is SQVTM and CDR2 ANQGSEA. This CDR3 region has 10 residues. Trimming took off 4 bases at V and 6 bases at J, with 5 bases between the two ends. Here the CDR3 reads CSVVDDTQYF. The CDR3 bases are TGCAGCGTTGTTGACGATACGCAGTATTTT.

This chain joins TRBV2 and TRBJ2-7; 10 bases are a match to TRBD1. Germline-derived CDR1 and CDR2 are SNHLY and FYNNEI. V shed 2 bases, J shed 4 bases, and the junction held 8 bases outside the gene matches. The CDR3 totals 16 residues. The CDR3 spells CASSEIGQGEWYEQYF. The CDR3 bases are TGTGCCAGCAGTGAAATTGGACAGGGGGAATGGTACGAGCAGTACTTC.